The present entry profiles one TCR beta chain with its context. Antigen: not known. The data stem from a study of T-cell reconstitution after alpha-beta-depleted transplantation in children. Overall study results and limits: Among T cells one year after transplant, newly produced cells accounted for most counts and diversity. Surviving recipient T cells and intrathymic progenitors accounted for some patients' high TCRbeta diversity at day 60. Several hundred expanded graft clones reportedly supplied alpha-beta T cells about two months after transplant.

This CDR3 has 16 residues. V was trimmed by 0 bases and J by 3 bases, leaving 14 bases between them. Germline CDR1 and CDR2: SGHVS and FNYEAQ. The library targeted TCRbeta and was prepared with unique molecular identifiers. MiXCR was run by TCRdb on the PCR reads, yielding one entry per CDR3 protein. Of 200,000 to 250,000 distinct CDR3 sequences in the sample, roughly 11% are singletons; the top ten hold roughly 30%. Source: PBMCs, taken before TCRalphabeta/CD19-depleted stem cell transplant. The chain couples TRBV7-6 to TRBJ2-5, with no clear D. The receptor was isolated from a child younger than two with acute myeloid leukemia, due to receive a stem cell transplant. The CDR3, as DNA: TGTGCCAGCAGCTTAGCGCAGCAGCCAAGAAAAGAGACCCAGTACTTC. The encoded protein is CASSLAQQPRKETQYF.